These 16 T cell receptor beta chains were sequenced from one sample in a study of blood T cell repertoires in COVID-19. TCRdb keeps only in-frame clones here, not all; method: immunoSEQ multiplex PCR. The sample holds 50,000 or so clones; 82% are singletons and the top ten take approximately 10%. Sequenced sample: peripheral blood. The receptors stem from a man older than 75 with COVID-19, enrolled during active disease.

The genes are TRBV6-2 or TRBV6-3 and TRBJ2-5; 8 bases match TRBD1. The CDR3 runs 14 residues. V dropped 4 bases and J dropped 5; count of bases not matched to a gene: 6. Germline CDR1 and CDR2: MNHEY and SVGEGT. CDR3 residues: CASSSADRVETQYF. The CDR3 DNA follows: TGTGCCAGCAGTTCCGCGGACAGGGTGGAGACCCAGTACTTC.

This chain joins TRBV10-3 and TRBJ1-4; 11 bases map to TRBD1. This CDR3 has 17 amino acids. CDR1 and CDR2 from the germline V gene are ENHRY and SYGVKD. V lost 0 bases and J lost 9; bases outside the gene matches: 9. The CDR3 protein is CAISESDTGTGGKKLFF. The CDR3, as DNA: TGTGCCATCAGTGAGTCAGATACCGGGACAGGGGGAAAAAAACTGTTTTTT.

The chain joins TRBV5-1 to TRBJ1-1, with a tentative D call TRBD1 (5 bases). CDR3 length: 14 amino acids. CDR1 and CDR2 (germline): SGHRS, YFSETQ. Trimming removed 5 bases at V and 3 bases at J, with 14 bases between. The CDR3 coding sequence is TGCGCCAGCAGTCGACAGTCGGCGGACACTGAAGCTTTCTTT. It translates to CASSRQSADTEAFF.

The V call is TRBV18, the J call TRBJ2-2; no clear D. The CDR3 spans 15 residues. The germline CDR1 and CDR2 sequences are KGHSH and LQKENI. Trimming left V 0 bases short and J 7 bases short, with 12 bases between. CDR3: CASSPPVPGGGELFF. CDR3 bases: TGTGCCAGCTCACCACCCGTGCCGGGTGGCGGGGAGCTGTTTTTT. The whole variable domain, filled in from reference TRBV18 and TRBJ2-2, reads NAGVMQNPRHLVRRRGQEARLRCSPMKGHSHVYWYRQLPEEGLKFMVYLQKENIIDESGMPKERFSAEFPKEGPSILRIQQVVRGDSAAYFCASSPPVPGGGELFFGEGSRLTVL.

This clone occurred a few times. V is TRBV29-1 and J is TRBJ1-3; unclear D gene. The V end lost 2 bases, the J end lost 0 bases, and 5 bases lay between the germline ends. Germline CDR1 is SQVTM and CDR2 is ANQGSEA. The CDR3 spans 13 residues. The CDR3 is CSVELSSGNTIYF. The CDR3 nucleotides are TGCAGCGTTGAACTCTCCTCTGGAAACACCATATATTTT.

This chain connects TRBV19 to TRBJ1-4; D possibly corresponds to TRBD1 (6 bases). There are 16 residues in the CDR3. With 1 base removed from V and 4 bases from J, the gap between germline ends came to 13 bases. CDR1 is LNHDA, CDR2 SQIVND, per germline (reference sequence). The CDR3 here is CASSIGTGFGNEKLFF. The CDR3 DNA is TGTGCCAGTAGTATAGGCACAGGGTTTGGTAATGAAAAACTGTTTTTT.

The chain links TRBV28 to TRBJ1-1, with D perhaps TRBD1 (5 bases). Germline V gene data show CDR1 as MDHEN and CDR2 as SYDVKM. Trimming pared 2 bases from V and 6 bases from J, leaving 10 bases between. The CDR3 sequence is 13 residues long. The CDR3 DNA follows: TGTGCCAGCAGTTTACCTGGACACTCTGAAGCTTTCTTT. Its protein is CASSLPGHSEAFF.

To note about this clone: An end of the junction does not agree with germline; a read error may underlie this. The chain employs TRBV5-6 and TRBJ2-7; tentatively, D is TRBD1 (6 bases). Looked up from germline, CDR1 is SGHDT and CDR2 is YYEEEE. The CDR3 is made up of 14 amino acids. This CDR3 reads CASTLPRGSYEQYF. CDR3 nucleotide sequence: TGTGCCAGCACCTTGCCCAGGGGCTCCTACGAGCAGTACTTC.

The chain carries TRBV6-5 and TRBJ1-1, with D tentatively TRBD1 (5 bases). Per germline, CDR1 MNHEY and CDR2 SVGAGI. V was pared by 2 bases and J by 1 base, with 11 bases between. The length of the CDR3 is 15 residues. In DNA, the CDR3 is TGTGCCAGCAGTTACGTCCCGCAGGGGAACACTGAAGCTTTCTTT. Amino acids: CASSYVPQGNTEAFF.

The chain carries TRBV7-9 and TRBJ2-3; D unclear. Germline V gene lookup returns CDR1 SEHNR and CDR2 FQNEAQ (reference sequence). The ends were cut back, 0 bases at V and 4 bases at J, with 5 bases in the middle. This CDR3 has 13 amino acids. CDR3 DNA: TGTGCCAGCAGCTTAGCCGGTCCAGATACGCAGTATTTT. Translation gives CASSLAGPDTQYF. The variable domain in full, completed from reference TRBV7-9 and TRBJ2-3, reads DTGVSQNPRHKITKRGQNVTFRCDPISEHNRLYWYRQTLGQGPEFLTYFQNEAQLEKSRLLSDRFSAERPKGSFSTLEIQRTEQGDSAMYLCASSLAGPDTQYFGPGTRLTVL.

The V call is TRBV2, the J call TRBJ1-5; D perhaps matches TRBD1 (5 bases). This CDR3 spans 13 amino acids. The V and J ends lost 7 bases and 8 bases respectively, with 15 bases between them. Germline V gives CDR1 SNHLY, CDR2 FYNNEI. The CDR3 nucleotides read TGTGCCAGCATTGGGGGAGGGCCGGAGCCCCAGCATTTT. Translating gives CASIGGGPEPQHF.

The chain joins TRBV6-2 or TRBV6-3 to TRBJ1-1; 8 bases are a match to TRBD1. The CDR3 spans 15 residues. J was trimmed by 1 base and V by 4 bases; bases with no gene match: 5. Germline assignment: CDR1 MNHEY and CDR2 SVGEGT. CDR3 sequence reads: CASSSTGAPNTEAFF. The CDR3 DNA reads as TGTGCCAGCAGTTCGACAGGGGCTCCGAACACTGAAGCTTTCTTT.

The CDR3, as DNA: TGTGCCAGCAGCTTAGGAGGATTTGGTGGGGAGCTGTTTTTT. Amino acids: CASSLGGFGGELFF. V and J are TRBV7-3 and TRBJ2-2; tentatively, D is TRBD2 (5 bases). The germline V gene encodes CDR1 SGHTA and CDR2 FQGTGA. This CDR3 region has 14 residues. V was shortened by 2 bases and J by 8 bases, with 12 bases between the two germline ends.

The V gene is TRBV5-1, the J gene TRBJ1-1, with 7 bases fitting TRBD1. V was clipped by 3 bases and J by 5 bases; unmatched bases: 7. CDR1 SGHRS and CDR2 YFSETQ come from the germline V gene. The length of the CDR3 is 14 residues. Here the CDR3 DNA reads TGCGCCAGCAGCTCCCAGGGGGGAGGAACTGAAGCTTTCTTT. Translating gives CASSSQGGGTEAFF.

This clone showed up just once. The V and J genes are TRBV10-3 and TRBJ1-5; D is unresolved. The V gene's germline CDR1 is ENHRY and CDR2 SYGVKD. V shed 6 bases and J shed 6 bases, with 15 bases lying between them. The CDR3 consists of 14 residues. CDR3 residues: CAISGNLEGQPQHF. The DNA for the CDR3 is TGTGCCATCAGCGGTAACCTCGAGGGTCAGCCCCAGCATTTT.

CDR3 in DNA: TGTGCCAGCTCACCTAGGACTAGCGGGGGCACCGGGGAGCTGTTTTTT. This codes for CASSPRTSGGTGELFF. The chain joins TRBV18 to TRBJ2-2; 13 bases line up with TRBD2. Germline CDR1 reads KGHSH; CDR2 reads LQKENI. The CDR3 covers 16 residues. Trimming removed 3 bases from V and 4 bases from J; junction bases left unmatched: 2.